Described below is a single T cell receptor beta chain sequence and its context. This clonotype was counted ten times or more. Its antigen remains unidentified. No base quality values were provided; no much bigger clone lies one nucleotide off. The data are from a study of T cell repertoires in cytomegalovirus infection (dated by TCRdb to the late 2010s). Some background on the complete study: The HLA type of each donor mattered for the analysis, because public TCR beta signatures pointed to carriage of CMV infection along with the matching HLA type.

What the study reported, not specific to this receptor: The ex vivo response was dominated by HLA-C-restricted CMV-specific TCR beta clonotypes, which also provided the single most frequent clonotype in two of eight donors. Carriers of CMV infection plus the relevant HLA type were discriminated by the cumulative frequency of public TCR beta family members in the study cohort and in an independent approximately 340-donor cohort.

The sample was run on an Illumina HiSeq 1500. TCRdb reran the public reads through fastp at Q25 and MiXCR, keeping productive beta chains. Rows matching on CDR3 protein sequence are summarized as one entry with the most common DNA and genes. In this sample the table shows around 140,000 distinct CDR3 sequences, about 6.5% of which occur a single time. Approximately 18% of the sample belongs to the ten largest clones. Spanning cysteine to phenylalanine, the CDR3 consists of 14 amino acids. Only the CDR3 portion is preserved as DNA: 42 bases, with reading frame beginning at the first base. V sheds 2 bases and J sheds 8 bases, leaving 15 bases between their ends. As encoded in the germline V gene, CDR1 is SNHLY while CDR2 is FYNNEI.

This sequence originates from a human donor in good health (CMV status not recorded). Some clones in this sample may be carry-over from other donors' samples. The chain is assembled from TRBV2 and TRBJ1-2, with no confident D gene call. The sequencing sample was made of PBMCs. The DNA reads as follows: TGTGCCAGCAGTGAACGAAGGACGCCTCGAGGCTACACCTTC. This codes for CASSERRTPRGYTF.